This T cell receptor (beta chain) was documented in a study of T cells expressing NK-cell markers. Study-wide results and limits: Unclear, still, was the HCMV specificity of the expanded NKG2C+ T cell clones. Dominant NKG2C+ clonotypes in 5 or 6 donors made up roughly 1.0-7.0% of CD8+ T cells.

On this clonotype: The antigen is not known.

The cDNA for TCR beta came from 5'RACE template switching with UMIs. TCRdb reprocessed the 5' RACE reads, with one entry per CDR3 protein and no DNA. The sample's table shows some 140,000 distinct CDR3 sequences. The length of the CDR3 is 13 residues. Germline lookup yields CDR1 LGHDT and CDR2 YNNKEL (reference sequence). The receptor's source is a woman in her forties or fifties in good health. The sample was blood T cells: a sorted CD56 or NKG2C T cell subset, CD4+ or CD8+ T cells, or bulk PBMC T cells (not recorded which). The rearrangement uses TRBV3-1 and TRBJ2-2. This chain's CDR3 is CASSGPNTGELFF.